A selection of T cell receptor beta chains follows, all from one sample in a study of T cell responses to AZD1222 COVID-19 vaccine. Some clones are missing from TCRdb's copy, which holds only in-frame ones; the method was immunoSEQ multiplex PCR. Altogether 75,000 to 95,000 clones are present, 90% being singletons, with the ten largest covering about 4.3%. This sample comprised peripheral blood, obtained on day 0 of AZD1222 vaccination. The source is an adult in good health. CDR3s include the opening cysteine and the closing phenylalanine or tryptophan. Each record gives: CDR3 protein, CDR3 length, V gene.

CDR3 protein: CASSRFGNTIYF
CDR3 length: 12
V gene: TRBV9

CDR3 protein: CSVGGGSGNTIYF
CDR3 length: 13
V gene: TRBV29-1

CDR3 protein: CASSLGSDGYTF
CDR3 length: 12
V gene: TRBV5-6

CDR3 protein: CASSGLAQETQYF
CDR3 length: 13
V gene: TRBV2

CDR3 protein: CASRGELAEVSTDTQYF
CDR3 length: 17
V gene: TRBV10-2

CDR3 protein: CASSFQGPEAFF
CDR3 length: 12
V gene: TRBV12-3/TRBV12-4

CDR3 protein: CASSLGSDTQYF
CDR3 length: 12
V gene: TRBV3-1/TRBV3-2

CDR3 protein: CASKTGGVAGEQYF
CDR3 length: 14
V gene: TRBV11-3

CDR3 protein: CASSPGLAGGAQYF
CDR3 length: 14
V gene: TRBV7-7

CDR3 protein: CSVADRGSNEKLFF
CDR3 length: 14
V gene: TRBV29-1

CDR3 protein: CASSSPGQGGYGYTF
CDR3 length: 15
V gene: TRBV6-5

CDR3 protein: CASSLGVTVSEAFF
CDR3 length: 14
V gene: TRBV11-2

CDR3 protein: CASSHNRAENTEAFF
CDR3 length: 15
V gene: TRBV4-1

CDR3 protein: CASSPIRTGGGEQFF
CDR3 length: 15
V gene: TRBV6-6

CDR3 protein: CASSLAWTAGYTF
CDR3 length: 13
V gene: TRBV7-8

CDR3 protein: CASSLGGGQGKPQHF
CDR3 length: 15
V gene: TRBV7-9

CDR3 protein: CASSQVGADVKTQYF
CDR3 length: 15
V gene: TRBV4-2

CDR3 protein: CASSTFGTGGADTQYF
CDR3 length: 16
V gene: TRBV5-1

CDR3 protein: CASSLARTDTQYF
CDR3 length: 13
V gene: TRBV7-2

CDR3 protein: CASSRLGPGGSEQFF
CDR3 length: 15
V gene: TRBV7-2

CDR3 protein: CASRTEVATYTEAFF
CDR3 length: 15
V gene: TRBV5-1

CDR3 protein: CASSLGNEQYF
CDR3 length: 11
V gene: TRBV11-2

CDR3 protein: CATSRGPAAYSTDTQYF
CDR3 length: 17
V gene: TRBV15

CDR3 protein: CASTPAYEQYF
CDR3 length: 11
V gene: TRBV11-2

CDR3 protein: CASSPGGSTNEKLFF
CDR3 length: 15
V gene: TRBV5-1

CDR3 protein: CASSLIGSNYGYTF
CDR3 length: 14
V gene: TRBV5-1

CDR3 protein: CASSLGAGLSTDTQYF
CDR3 length: 16
V gene: TRBV7-2

CDR3 protein: CASSFIEGEAFF
CDR3 length: 12
V gene: TRBV28

CDR3 protein: CAWVVRGFTEAFF
CDR3 length: 13
V gene: TRBV30

CDR3 protein: CASSFWLNSNQPQHF
CDR3 length: 15
V gene: TRBV28

CDR3 protein: CATSRDRGWGYGYTF
CDR3 length: 15
V gene: TRBV15

CDR3 protein: CASSQGEAGEETQYF
CDR3 length: 15
V gene: TRBV4-1

CDR3 protein: CASSLDRISSGNTIYF
CDR3 length: 16
V gene: TRBV7-8

CDR3 protein: CASSAQGNQPQHF
CDR3 length: 13
V gene: TRBV6-4

CDR3 protein: CASSFGAGSEQFF
CDR3 length: 13
V gene: TRBV12-3/TRBV12-4

CDR3 protein: CASSSGQGALEQYF
CDR3 length: 14
V gene: TRBV7-3

CDR3 protein: CASSLQGGSPLHF
CDR3 length: 13
V gene: TRBV7-3

CDR3 protein: CASSGPFEEKLFF
CDR3 length: 13
V gene: TRBV6-2/TRBV6-3

CDR3 protein: CASSSSAGYTF
CDR3 length: 11
V gene: TRBV3-1/TRBV3-2

CDR3 protein: CASSFRGASPNEQFF
CDR3 length: 15
V gene: TRBV5-1

CDR3 protein: CASSQSYLTGGYTF
CDR3 length: 14
V gene: TRBV3-1/TRBV3-2

CDR3 protein: CASSTQGDTEAFF
CDR3 length: 13
V gene: TRBV19

CDR3 protein: CASSVGGVSGEQYF
CDR3 length: 14
V gene: TRBV9

CDR3 protein: CAKHVYEQYF
CDR3 length: 10
V gene: TRBV6-4

CDR3 protein: CASSAGPTEGYTF
CDR3 length: 13
V gene: TRBV5-1

CDR3 protein: CASSYSPRAPYSYEQYF
CDR3 length: 17
V gene: TRBV6-2/TRBV6-3

CDR3 protein: CASSPQDGYTEAFF
CDR3 length: 14
V gene: TRBV18

CDR3 protein: CASSVGDSSYNSPLHF
CDR3 length: 16
V gene: TRBV6-6

CDR3 protein: CASSQGGFTEAFF
CDR3 length: 13
V gene: TRBV18

CDR3 protein: CASSDRIRGLYSNQPQHF
CDR3 length: 18
V gene: TRBV6-4